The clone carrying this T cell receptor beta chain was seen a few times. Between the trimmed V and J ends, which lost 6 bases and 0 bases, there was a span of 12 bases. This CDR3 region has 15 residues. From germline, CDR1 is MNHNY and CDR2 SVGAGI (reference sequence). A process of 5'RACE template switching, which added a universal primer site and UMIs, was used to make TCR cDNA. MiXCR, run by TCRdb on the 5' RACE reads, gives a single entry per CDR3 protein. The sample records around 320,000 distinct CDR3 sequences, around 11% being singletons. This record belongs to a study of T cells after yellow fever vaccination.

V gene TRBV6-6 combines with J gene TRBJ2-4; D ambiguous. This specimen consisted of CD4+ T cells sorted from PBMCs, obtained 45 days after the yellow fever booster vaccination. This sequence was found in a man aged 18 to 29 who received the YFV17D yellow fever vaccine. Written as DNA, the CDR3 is TGTGCCAGCAGATCAAAGACGGTAGCCAAAAACATTCAGTACTTC. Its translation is CASRSKTVAKNIQYF.